The 9 T cell receptor beta chains below come from one sample, sequenced in a study of T cell responses to AZD1222 COVID-19 vaccine. Generated by immunoSEQ multiplex PCR, the TCRdb table keeps only in-frame clones and is missing some. This sample has 120,000 or so clones, with approximately 80% found just once. The specimen comprised peripheral blood, sampled 28 days after the second AZD1222 dose. Source of these receptors: an adult who received the AZD1222 COVID-19 vaccine.

The chain employs TRBV27 and TRBJ1-4; no clear D gene. The CDR3 extends over 13 amino acids. In germline, CDR1 is MNHEY, CDR2 SMNVEV (reference sequence). V gave up 7 bases and J gave up 3 bases, with 9 bases separating them. CDR3 region: CASKGRANEKLFF. CDR3 nucleotides: TGTGCCAGCAAAGGGAGGGCTAATGAAAAACTGTTTTTT.

A single count supports this clone. The J gene is TRBJ2-7, the V gene TRBV19, with 12 nucleotides matching TRBD1. V trimming: 10 bases; J trimming: 0 bases; junction bases outside the gene matches: 10. Germline V gives CDR1 LNHDA, CDR2 SQIVND (reference sequence). The CDR3 sequence is 16 residues long. The CDR3 protein is CAIRDRGQEGSYEQYF. The DNA for the CDR3 is TGTGCCATACGGGACAGGGGGCAAGAGGGCTCCTACGAGCAGTACTTC.

The V gene is TRBV4-1, the J gene TRBJ2-7; D might be TRBD1 (5 bases). The V end was cut by 0 bases, the J end by 7 bases, with 13 bases between. The CDR3 is 14 residues long. The germline gives CDR1 MGHRA, CDR2 YSYEKL. This chain's CDR3 is CASSQELGRVEQYF. As DNA, the CDR3 is TGCGCCAGCAGCCAAGAATTGGGCAGGGTGGAGCAGTACTTC.

A single count supports this clone. The genes are TRBV5-8 and TRBJ2-1, with D possibly being TRBD2 (5 bases). Germline loops: CDR1 SGHTS, CDR2 YDEGEE. This CDR3 spans 16 amino acids. Deletions cut 7 bases from V and 9 bases from J, with 26 bases between. The CDR3 nucleotides read TGTGCCAGCGGCCCGTCGGGGAAGGCTAGGGTGGGTGAGCAGTTCTTC. Its protein is CASGPSGKARVGEQFF.

The chain employs TRBV7-8 and TRBJ1-1; D is uncertain. V was trimmed by 1 base and J by 11 bases, leaving 17 bases between them. The V gene's germline CDR1 is SGHVS and CDR2 FQNEAQ. The CDR3 contains 14 residues. DNA of the CDR3: TGTGCCAGCAGCTTAGGGGTTACCCCGGCAGGCGCTTTCTTT. It yields the protein CASSLGVTPAGAFF.

The chain carries TRBV5-1 and TRBJ1-1; 9 nucleotides agree with TRBD1. J was trimmed by 3 bases and V by 0 bases; bases with no gene match: 3. The CDR3 has 15 residues. CDR1 is SGHRS, CDR2 YFSETQ, per germline. The CDR3 here is CASSLAGQGYTEAFF. For the CDR3, the DNA is TGCGCCAGCAGCTTGGCGGGACAGGGCTACACTGAAGCTTTCTTT.

The V call is TRBV29-1, the J call TRBJ1-2; 11 bases are a match to TRBD1. This CDR3 contains 15 residues. The germline gives CDR1 SQVTM, CDR2 ANQGSEA. The junction had 10 bases not matched to a gene; V was cut back by 5 bases and J by 5 bases. CDR3 amino acids: CSVPPLGTGGYGYTF. CDR3 nucleotides: TGCAGCGTTCCCCCGCTGGGGACAGGGGGTTATGGCTACACCTTC.

The V call is TRBV10-3, the J call TRBJ2-7; 9 bases are a match to TRBD1. The trim removed 5 bases at V and 3 bases at J, leaving 5 bases unmatched. The germline gives CDR1 ENHRY, CDR2 SYGVKD. This CDR3 is built from 14 residues. The CDR3, as DNA: TGTGCCATCAGTTTGGACAGGGGCATCTACGAGCAGTACTTC. Translated: CAISLDRGIYEQYF.

CDR3 nucleotide sequence: TGTGCCACCAGATCTAGCGAGGCGGGGGGGTTTACCGGGGAGCTGTTTTTT. Translation gives CATRSSEAGGFTGELFF. This chain uses TRBV28 with TRBJ2-2; 9 bases match TRBD2. V shed 10 bases, J shed 5 bases, and the junction held 17 bases outside the gene matches. The CDR3 consists of 17 residues. CDR1 is MDHEN, CDR2 SYDVKM, per germline.